The clone carrying this TCR beta chain was observed once. The record originates from a study of CD8 T cells in Susac syndrome. The V end lost 5 bases, the J end lost 2 bases, and 7 bases lay between the germline ends. Germline V gene sequence: CDR1 SGHRS, CDR2 YFSETQ. This CDR3 has 13 residues. Isolation of CD8+ and CD4+ T cells was performed negatively, whereas enrichment of TEMRA cells was done by FACS. Reverse transcription of about 0.5 to 1 ug RNA used random hexamers. TCRdb fed the immunoSEQ multiplex PCR reads into MiXCR, producing one record per CDR3 protein. The sample yields a few hundred thousand distinct CDR3 sequences, more than 85% seen once.

The V call is TRBV5-1, the J call TRBJ1-4, with a possible D match to TRBD1 (6 bases). Sample: CD4+ T cells from PBMCs. The receptor was isolated from a human donor with multiple sclerosis. CDR3 amino acids: CASRRGTNEKLFF. The CDR3 nucleotides read TGCGCCAGCAGGAGGGGGACTAATGAAAAACTGTTTTTT.